This T cell receptor (beta chain) emerged from a study of CD8+CD57+ T cells in acquired aplastic anemia. Overall study context: Sorting CD4+ and CD8+ cells gave DNA averaging approximately 3 ug. Study-wide points: Patients shared under 30 CD8+ CDR3 sequences with controls. Controls did not differ significantly from patients in CD8+ Simpson's diversity.

On this clonotype: Its antigen is unidentified.

The authors sequenced patients whose flow cytometry had shown CD8+CD57+ cell expansion. At blood sampling, none of the patients had yet received therapy. V was cut by 5 bases and J by 6 bases, with 14 bases left in between. Germline CDR1 LNHDA, CDR2 SQIVND (reference sequence). This CDR3 comprises 14 residues. It was genomic DNA that served as the template for profiling TCR beta VDJ and CDR3. MiXCR, run by TCRdb on the reads, gives a single entry per CDR3 protein. The sample has about 250,000 distinct CDR3 sequences, around 45% seen once. The sequence came from a human donor with aplastic anemia. The chain joins TRBV19 to TRBJ1-5; D ambiguous. The sample consisted of sorted CD4+, CD8+, or CD8+CD57+ T cells (not recorded which) from PBMCs. CDR3 residues: CASSSRSEGQPQHF. The CDR3 DNA sequence: TGTGCCAGTAGTTCCAGGTCAGAAGGTCAGCCCCAGCATTTT.